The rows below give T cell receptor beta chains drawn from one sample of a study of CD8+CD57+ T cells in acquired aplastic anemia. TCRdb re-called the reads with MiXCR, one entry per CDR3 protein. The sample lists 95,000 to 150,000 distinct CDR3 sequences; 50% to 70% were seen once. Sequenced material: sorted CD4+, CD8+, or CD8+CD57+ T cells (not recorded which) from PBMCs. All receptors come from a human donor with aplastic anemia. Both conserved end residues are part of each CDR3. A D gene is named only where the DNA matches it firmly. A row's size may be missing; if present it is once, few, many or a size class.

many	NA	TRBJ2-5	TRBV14	CASSHRGFGETQYF	TGTGCCAGCAGCCACCGAGGGTTCGGCGAGACCCAGTACTTC
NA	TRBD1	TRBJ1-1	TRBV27	CASSFGRTGGNEAFF	TGTGCCAGCAGTTTTGGTAGGACAGGGGGCAATGAAGCTTTCTTT
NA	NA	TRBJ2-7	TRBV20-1	CSARNLGRYEQYF	TGCAGTGCTAGAAATCTGGGGCGCTACGAGCAGTACTTC
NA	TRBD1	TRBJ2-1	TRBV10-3	CAISESWTGRVPEQFF	TGTGCCATCAGTGAGTCATGGACAGGAAGGGTCCCTGAGCAGTTCTTC
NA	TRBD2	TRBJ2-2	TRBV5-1	CASSLRGVADTGELFF	TGCGCCAGCAGCTTGCGGGGGGTGGCGGACACCGGGGAGCTGTTTTTT
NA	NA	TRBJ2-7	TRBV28	CASSLDRMGTYEQYF	TGTGCCAGCAGTTTAGACCGAATGGGGACCTACGAGCAGTACTTC
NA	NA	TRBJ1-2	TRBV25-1	CASSEYYREGDGYTF	TGTGCCAGCAGTGAATATTACAGGGAAGGTGATGGCTACACCTTC
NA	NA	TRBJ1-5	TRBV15	CATSRAQSNNWGQPQHF	TGTGCCACCAGCAGAGCCCAAAGTAATAACTGGGGTCAGCCCCAGCATTTT
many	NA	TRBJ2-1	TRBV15	CATSPARGQNYNEQFF	TGTGCCACCAGCCCGGCCAGGGGCCAGAACTACAATGAGCAGTTCTTC
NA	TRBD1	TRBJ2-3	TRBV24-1	CATMRTGNTDTQYF	TGTGCCACCATGCGGACAGGGAACACAGATACGCAGTATTTT
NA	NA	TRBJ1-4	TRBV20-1	CSAVPDNANEKLFF	TGCAGTGCGGTCCCGGACAACGCTAATGAAAAACTGTTTTTT
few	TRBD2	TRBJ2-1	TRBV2	CASRGRGSSYNEQFF	TGTGCCAGCAGGGGGAGGGGTAGCTCCTACAATGAGCAGTTCTTC
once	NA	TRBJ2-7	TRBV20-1	CSARFRADYEQYF	TGCAGTGCTAGATTCAGGGCAGACTACGAGCAGTACTTC
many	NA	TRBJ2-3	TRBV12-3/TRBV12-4	CASSLRPEDTQYF	TGTGCCAGCAGTTTACGACCGGAGGATACGCAGTATTTT
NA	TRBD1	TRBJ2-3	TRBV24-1	CATSDFWETGSTDTQYF	TGTGCCACCAGTGATTTTTGGGAGACAGGGAGCACAGATACGCAGTATTTT
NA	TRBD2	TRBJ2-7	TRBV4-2	CASSQGLAGYEQYF	TGTGCCAGCAGCCAGGGACTAGCGGGCTACGAGCAGTACTTC
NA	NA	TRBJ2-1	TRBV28	CASELGEYNEQFF	TGTGCCAGCGAACTTGGCGAGTACAATGAGCAGTTCTTC
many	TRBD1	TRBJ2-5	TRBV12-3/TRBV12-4	CASTGTGEETQYF	TGTGCCAGCACCGGGACAGGGGAAGAGACCCAGTACTTC
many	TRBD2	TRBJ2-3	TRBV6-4	CASSGLAGADTQYF	TGTGCCAGCAGTGGACTAGCGGGAGCAGATACGCAGTATTTT
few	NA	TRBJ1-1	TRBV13	CASSFRDRNTEAFF	TGTGCCAGCAGCTTCCGAGACAGGAACACTGAAGCTTTCTTT
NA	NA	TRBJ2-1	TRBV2	CASPGGANEQFF	TGTGCCAGCCCCGGCGGGGCCAATGAGCAGTTCTTC
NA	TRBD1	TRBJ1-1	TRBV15	CATSRRTGLTEAFF	TGTGCCACCAGCAGAAGGACAGGGTTGACTGAAGCTTTCTTT
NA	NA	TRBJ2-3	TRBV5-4	CASSLDLTDTQYF	TGTGCCAGCTCGCTAGACCTTACAGATACGCAGTATTTT
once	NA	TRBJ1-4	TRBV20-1	CSASPGITEKLFF	TGCAGTGCTAGTCCAGGGATAACCGAAAAACTGTTTTTT
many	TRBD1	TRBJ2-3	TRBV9	CASSVLSPTGEAQYF	TGTGCCAGCAGCGTACTCTCCCCGACAGGGGAGGCGCAGTATTTT
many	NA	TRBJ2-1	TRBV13	CASSLGRNEQFF	TGTGCCAGCAGCTTAGGTCGTAATGAGCAGTTCTTC
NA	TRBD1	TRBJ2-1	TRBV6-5	CASSYGQGPYNEQFF	TGTGCCAGCAGTTACGGACAGGGGCCCTACAATGAGCAGTTCTTC
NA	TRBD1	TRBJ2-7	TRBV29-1	CSVGAGQAYEQYF	TGCAGCGTTGGGGCAGGACAGGCCTACGAGCAGTACTTC
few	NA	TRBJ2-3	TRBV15	CATSRGRPPDTQYF	TGTGCCACCAGCAGAGGGCGACCTCCCGATACGCAGTATTTT
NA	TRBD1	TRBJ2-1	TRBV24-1	CATRGQGNNEQFF	TGTGCCACCAGGGGACAGGGAAACAATGAGCAGTTCTTC
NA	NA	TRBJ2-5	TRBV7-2	CASRHDTAATETQYF	TGTGCCAGCAGACATGACACCGCGGCCACAGAGACCCAGTACTTC
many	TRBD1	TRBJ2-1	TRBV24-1	CATRDRGQLNEQFF	TGTGCCACAAGGGACAGGGGGCAACTCAATGAGCAGTTCTTC
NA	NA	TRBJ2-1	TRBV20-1	CSARSGNEQFF	TGCAGTGCTAGATCCGGGAATGAGCAGTTCTTC
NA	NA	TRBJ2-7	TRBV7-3	CASSNRASYEQYF	TGTGCCAGCAGCAACAGGGCCTCCTACGAGCAGTACTTC
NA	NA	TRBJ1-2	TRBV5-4	CASSYPIDYGYTF	TGTGCCAGCAGCTACCCGATCGACTATGGCTACACCTTC
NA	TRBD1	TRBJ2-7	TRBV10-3	CAISVGTGVLYEQYF	TGTGCCATCAGTGTTGGGACAGGGGTCCTGTACGAGCAGTACTTC
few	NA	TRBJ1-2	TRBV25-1	CASSESGVRYGYTF	TGTGCCAGCAGTGAATCTGGGGTGAGGTATGGCTACACCTTC
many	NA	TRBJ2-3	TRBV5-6	CASSTQAEPDTQYF	TGTGCCAGCAGCACCCAAGCGGAACCAGATACGCAGTATTTT
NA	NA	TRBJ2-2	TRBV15	CATSRGDHDAGTGELFF	TGTGCCACCAGCAGAGGCGACCATGATGCGGGCACCGGGGAGCTGTTTTTT
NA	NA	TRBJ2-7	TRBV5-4	CASSLQSYEQYF	TGTGCCAGCAGCTTGCAGTCCTACGAGCAGTACTTC
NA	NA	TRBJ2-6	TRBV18	CASSPQPTGANVLTF	TGTGCCAGCTCACCACAACCCACTGGGGCCAACGTCCTGACTTTC
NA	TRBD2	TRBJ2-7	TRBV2	CASSGGLAGIYEQYF	TGTGCCAGCAGTGGTGGACTAGCGGGAATCTACGAGCAGTACTTC
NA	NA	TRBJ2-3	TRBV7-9	CASSAPGSTDTQYF	TGTGCCAGCAGCGCTCCAGGGAGCACAGATACGCAGTATTTT
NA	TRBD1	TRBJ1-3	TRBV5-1	CASSWGLTGTTPGNTIYF	TGCGCCAGCAGCTGGGGTCTGACAGGGACCACCCCTGGAAACACCATATATTTT
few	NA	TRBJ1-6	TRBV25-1	CASQDDYNSPLHF	TGTGCCAGCCAAGATGATTATAATTCACCCCTCCACTTT
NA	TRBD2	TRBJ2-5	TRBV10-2	CASSESGGEVTQYF	TGCGCCAGCAGTGAGTCTGGGGGGGAAGTGACCCAGTACTTC
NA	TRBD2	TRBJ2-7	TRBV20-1	CSARDPGGPDEQYF	TGCAGTGCTAGGGATCCGGGGGGGCCAGACGAGCAGTACTTC
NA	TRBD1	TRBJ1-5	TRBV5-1	CASSLEQGFNQPQHF	TGCGCCAGCAGCTTGGAACAGGGGTTCAATCAGCCCCAGCATTTT
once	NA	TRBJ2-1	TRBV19	CASNQASSDNEQFF	TGTGCCAGTAACCAAGCCTCATCGGACAATGAGCAGTTCTTC
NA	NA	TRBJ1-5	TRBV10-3	CAISESGGSNQPQHF	TGTGCCATCAGTGAGTCAGGGGGAAGCAATCAGCCCCAGCATTTT
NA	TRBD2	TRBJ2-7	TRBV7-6	CASSWEGRAGEQYF	TGTGCCAGCAGCTGGGAGGGGAGGGCTGGCGAGCAGTACTTC
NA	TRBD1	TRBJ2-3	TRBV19	CASSSRQGSTDTRYF	TGTGCCAGTAGTAGTCGACAGGGAAGCACAGATACGCGGTATTTT
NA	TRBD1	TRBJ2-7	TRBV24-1	CATSDPPTGSEQYF	TGTGCCACCAGTGATCCACCGACAGGGTCCGAGCAGTACTTC
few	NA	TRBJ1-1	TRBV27	CASRRREDTEAFF	TGTGCCAGCAGGAGGAGGGAGGACACTGAAGCTTTCTTT
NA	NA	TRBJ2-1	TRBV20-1	CSAGGGTAEQFF	TGCAGTGCAGGGGGGGGCACAGCTGAGCAGTTCTTC